Listed below are T cell receptor beta chains from one sample, sequenced in a study of neurological immune-mediated disorders. TCRdb used MiXCR to reprocess the 5' RACE reads, holding one entry per CDR3 protein. This table has 55,000 to 65,000 distinct CDR3 sequences, approximately 3.5% appearing once. The sample consisted of PBMCs. All receptors come from a woman between 25 and 40 years old with multiple sclerosis. Both conserved end residues are part of each CDR3. Each record gives: J gene, V gene, CDR3 length, clone size, D gene, CDR3 DNA, CDR3 protein. A D gene is named only where the DNA matches it firmly. The size entry is marked missing in some rows and otherwise reads once, few, many or a size class.

J: TRBJ2-2; V: TRBV6-5; length: 12; size: many; D: -; DNA: TGTGCCAGCGTTGGAGGACCCGGGGAGCTGTTTTTT; CDR3: CASVGGPGELFF
J: TRBJ1-2; V: TRBV5-1; length: 17; size: many; D: TRBD1; DNA: TGCGCCAGCAGCTTGGGAGCCGATGACAGGGGGCGCGGGGGCTACACCTTC; CDR3: CASSLGADDRGRGGYTF
J: TRBJ1-4; V: TRBV3-1; length: 16; size: many; D: TRBD1; DNA: TGTGCCAGCAGCCAAGGGACAGGGGGCGGAGGGGAAAAACTGTTTTTT; CDR3: CASSQGTGGGGEKLFF
J: TRBJ2-1; V: TRBV5-1; length: 13; size: many; D: -; DNA: TGCGCCAGCAGCTTGGGTGGGTACAATGAGCAGTTCTTC; CDR3: CASSLGGYNEQFF
J: TRBJ2-2; V: TRBV5-1; length: 17; size: many; D: TRBD2; DNA: TGCGCCAGCAGCATTGGACTAGCGGGGGGGCGACCCGGGGAGCTGTTTTTT; CDR3: CASSIGLAGGRPGELFF
J: TRBJ1-5; V: TRBV12-3/TRBV12-4; length: 14; size: many; D: -; DNA: TGTGCCAGCAGTCAGGGTTGGAACAATCAGCCCCAGAATTTT; CDR3: CASSQGWNNQPQNF
J: TRBJ1-1; V: TRBV29-1; length: 14; size: many; D: -; DNA: TGCAGCGGGAGATTAATGGGGCCGAACACTGAAGCTTTCTTT; CDR3: CSGRLMGPNTEAFF
J: TRBJ2-7; V: TRBV27; length: 16; size: many; D: TRBD2; DNA: TGTGCCACTGGGGGATTAGCGGGAGGGCCACCCTACGAGCAGTACTTC; CDR3: CATGGLAGGPPYEQYF
J: TRBJ2-3; V: TRBV20-1; length: 10; size: -; D: -; DNA: TGCAGTGCGACAGGTGATACGCAGTATTTT; CDR3: CSATGDTQYF
J: TRBJ2-7; V: TRBV20-1; length: 14; size: many; D: -; DNA: TGCAGTGCTAGCAGCGACCTGAGGGAATGGGAGCAGTACTTC; CDR3: CSASSDLREWEQYF
J: TRBJ2-2; V: TRBV12-3/TRBV12-4; length: 15; size: many; D: TRBD2; DNA: TGTGCCAGCATCCCCGCGGGGGTGGGCACCGGGGAGCTGTTTTTT; CDR3: CASIPAGVGTGELFF
J: TRBJ2-5; V: TRBV29-1; length: 15; size: few; D: -; DNA: TGCAGCGTTGATGGGTCATACCCATCATACGAGACCCAGTACTTC; CDR3: CSVDGSYPSYETQYF
J: TRBJ1-1; V: TRBV20-1; length: 12; size: many; D: TRBD1; DNA: TGCAGTGCTAGCAGGGGGGGGACTGAAGCTTTCTTT; CDR3: CSASRGGTEAFF
J: TRBJ2-3; V: TRBV13; length: 16; size: many; D: TRBD1; DNA: TGTGCCAGCAGCGACAGGGTCCGGGGTGACGGAGATACGCAGTATTTT; CDR3: CASSDRVRGDGDTQYF
J: TRBJ2-7; V: TRBV2; length: 12; size: many; D: TRBD1; DNA: TGTGCCTTTAGACAGGGAATCTACGAGCAGTACTTC; CDR3: CAFRQGIYEQYF
J: TRBJ2-2; V: TRBV7-6; length: 19; size: few; D: TRBD2; DNA: TGTGCCAGCAGCTTATTATGGGCGTCTAGCGGGAGTAACACCGGGGAGCTGTTTTTT; CDR3: CASSLLWASSGSNTGELFF
J: TRBJ2-5; V: TRBV28; length: 12; size: many; D: -; DNA: TGTGCCAGCAGTACCCCGACTACGCCCGTGTACTTC; CDR3: CASSTPTTPVYF
J: TRBJ2-3; V: TRBV27; length: 13; size: many; D: -; DNA: TGTGCCAGCAGCTTCTCCAACCGGTATACGCAGTATTTT; CDR3: CASSFSNRYTQYF
J: TRBJ2-2; V: TRBV5-1; length: 13; size: many; D: -; DNA: TGCGCCAGCAGCGTCAGGAACACCGGGGAGCTGTTTTTT; CDR3: CASSVRNTGELFF
J: TRBJ2-2; V: TRBV6-5; length: 12; size: many; D: -; DNA: TGTGCCAGCAGGGGCCTTGTGGGGGAGCTGTTTTTT; CDR3: CASRGLVGELFF
J: TRBJ1-6; V: TRBV3-1; length: 14; size: many; D: -; DNA: TGTGCCAGCAGCCGGGGACAAGATTATTCACCCCTCCACTTT; CDR3: CASSRGQDYSPLHF
J: TRBJ2-7; V: TRBV7-9; length: 14; size: many; D: TRBD2; DNA: TGTGCCAGCAGCTCGGGGGGACTAGCGACCGAGCAGTACTTC; CDR3: CASSSGGLATEQYF
J: TRBJ1-3; V: TRBV20-1; length: 16; size: many; D: TRBD1; DNA: TGCAGTGCTAGAGATAGGGGGACAGGGGCTGGAAACACCATATATTTT; CDR3: CSARDRGTGAGNTIYF
J: TRBJ2-2; V: TRBV27; length: 12; size: -; D: -; DNA: TGTGCCAGCAGTCCCAACACCGGGGAGCTGTTTTTT; CDR3: CASSPNTGELFF
J: TRBJ2-3; V: TRBV7-6; length: 13; size: many; D: -; DNA: TGTGCCAGCAGCCTAAAATTGTCAGATACGCAGTATTTT; CDR3: CASSLKLSDTQYF
J: TRBJ2-7; V: TRBV18; length: 13; size: few; D: -; DNA: TGTGCCAGCTCACCCCCGTCGTTGCCCGAGCAGTACTTC; CDR3: CASSPPSLPEQYF
J: TRBJ2-7; V: TRBV6-2/TRBV6-3; length: 14; size: many; D: -; DNA: TGTGCCAGCATTCCAGCCTCTAAAGCCTACGAGCAGTACTTC; CDR3: CASIPASKAYEQYF
J: TRBJ2-7; V: TRBV5-1; length: 14; size: many; D: TRBD2; DNA: TGCGCCAGCAGCAACGGACTAGTTTCCATCGAGCAGTACTTC; CDR3: CASSNGLVSIEQYF
J: TRBJ2-3; V: TRBV9; length: 14; size: many; D: -; DNA: TGTGCCAGCAGCCCCTTAAGAGGGTCAGATACGCAGTATTTT; CDR3: CASSPLRGSDTQYF
J: TRBJ2-1; V: TRBV29-1; length: 14; size: -; D: -; DNA: TGCAGCGGGTCTAGAGAGATGTCGCAAGGTGAGCAGTTCTTC; CDR3: CSGSREMSQGEQFF
J: TRBJ1-1; V: TRBV6-5; length: 14; size: many; D: -; DNA: TGTGCCAGCAGTTACCTGGCAGAGAACACTGAAGCTTTCTTT; CDR3: CASSYLAENTEAFF
J: TRBJ2-5; V: TRBV5-1; length: 15; size: many; D: TRBD1; DNA: TGCGCCAGCAGCTCCTTAGGGACAGGCCAAGAGACCCAGTACTTC; CDR3: CASSSLGTGQETQYF
J: TRBJ2-4; V: TRBV7-2; length: 16; size: many; D: TRBD1; DNA: TGTGCCAGCAGCCCAACCCGACAGGGCCGAGGGAACATTCAGTACTTC; CDR3: CASSPTRQGRGNIQYF